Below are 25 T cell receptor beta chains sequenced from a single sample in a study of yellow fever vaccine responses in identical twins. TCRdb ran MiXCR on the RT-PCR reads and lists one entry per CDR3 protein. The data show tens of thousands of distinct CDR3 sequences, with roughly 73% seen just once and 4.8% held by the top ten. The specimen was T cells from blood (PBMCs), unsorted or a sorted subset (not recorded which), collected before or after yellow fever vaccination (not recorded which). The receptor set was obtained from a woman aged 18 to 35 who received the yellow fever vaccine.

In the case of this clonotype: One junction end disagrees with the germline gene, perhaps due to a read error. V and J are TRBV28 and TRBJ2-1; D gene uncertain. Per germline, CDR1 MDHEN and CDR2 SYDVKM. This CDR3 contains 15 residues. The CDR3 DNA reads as TGTGTCAGCAGTTTGTACACCAAATCTTACAATGAGCAGTTCTTC. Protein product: CVSSLYTKSYNEQFF.

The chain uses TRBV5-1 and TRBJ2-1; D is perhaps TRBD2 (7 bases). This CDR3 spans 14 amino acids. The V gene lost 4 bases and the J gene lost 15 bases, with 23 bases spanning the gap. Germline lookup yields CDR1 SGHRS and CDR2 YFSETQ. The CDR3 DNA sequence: TGCGCCAGCAGCCAAGCGGGACAAACCTATTCGGGGTTCTTC. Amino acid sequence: CASSQAGQTYSGFF.

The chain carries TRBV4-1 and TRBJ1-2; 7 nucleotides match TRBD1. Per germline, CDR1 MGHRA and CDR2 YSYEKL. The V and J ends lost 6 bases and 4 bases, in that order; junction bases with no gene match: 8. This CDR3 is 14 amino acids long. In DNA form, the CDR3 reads TGCGCCAGCAGTCCCACAGGGGAGGGCTATGGCTACACCTTC. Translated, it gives CASSPTGEGYGYTF.

CDR3 nucleotides: TGTGCCAGCAGCCTCCAGGCAGACAGGGGATTCTGGGAGACCCAGTACTTC. It yields the protein CASSLQADRGFWETQYF. J is TRBJ2-5 and V is TRBV14; 8 bases map to TRBD1. The V and J ends lost 4 bases and 5 bases, in that order; junction bases with no gene match: 15. Germline V gives CDR1 SGHDN, CDR2 FVKESK. The CDR3 covers 17 residues.

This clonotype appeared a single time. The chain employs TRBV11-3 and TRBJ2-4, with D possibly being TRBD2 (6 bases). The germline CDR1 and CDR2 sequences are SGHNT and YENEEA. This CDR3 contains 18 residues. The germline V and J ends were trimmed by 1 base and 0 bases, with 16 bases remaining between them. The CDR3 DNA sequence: TGTGCCAGCAGCTTAGGACTAGTAGGTTCACTAGCCAAAAACATTCAGTACTTC. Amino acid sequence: CASSLGLVGSLAKNIQYF.

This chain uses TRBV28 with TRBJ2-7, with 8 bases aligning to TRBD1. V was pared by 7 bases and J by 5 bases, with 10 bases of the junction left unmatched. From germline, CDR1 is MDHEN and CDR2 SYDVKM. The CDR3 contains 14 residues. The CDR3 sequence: CASTTDREWDEQYF. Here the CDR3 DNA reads TGTGCCAGCACCACGGACAGGGAGTGGGACGAGCAGTACTTC.

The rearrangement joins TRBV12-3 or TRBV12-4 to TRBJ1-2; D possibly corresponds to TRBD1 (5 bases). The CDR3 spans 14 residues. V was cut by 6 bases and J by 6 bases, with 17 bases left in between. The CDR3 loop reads CASSRGWGFDGYTF. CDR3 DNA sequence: TGTGCCAGCAGCCGCGGTTGGGGGTTTGATGGCTACACCTTC.

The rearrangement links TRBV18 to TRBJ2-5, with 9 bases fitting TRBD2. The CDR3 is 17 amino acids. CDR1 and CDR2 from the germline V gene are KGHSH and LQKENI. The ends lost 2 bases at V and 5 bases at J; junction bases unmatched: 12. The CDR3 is CASSPLLLAGVGETQYF. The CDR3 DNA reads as TGTGCCAGCTCACCATTGTTGTTAGCGGGAGTCGGCGAGACCCAGTACTTC.

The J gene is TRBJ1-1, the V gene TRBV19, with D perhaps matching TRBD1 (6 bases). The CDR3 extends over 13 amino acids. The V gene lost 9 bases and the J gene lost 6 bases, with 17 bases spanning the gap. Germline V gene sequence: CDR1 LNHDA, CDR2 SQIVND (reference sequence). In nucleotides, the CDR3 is TGTGCCAGCTCAGTACAGGGTAGAGCTGAAGCTTTCTTT. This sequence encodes CASSVQGRAEAFF. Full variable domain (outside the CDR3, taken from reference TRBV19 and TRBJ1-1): DGGITQSPKYLFRKEGQNVTLSCEQNLNHDAMYWYRQDPGQGLRLIYYSQIVNDFQKGDIAEGYSVSREKKESFPLTVTSAQKNPTAFYLCASSVQGRAEAFFGQGTRLTVV.

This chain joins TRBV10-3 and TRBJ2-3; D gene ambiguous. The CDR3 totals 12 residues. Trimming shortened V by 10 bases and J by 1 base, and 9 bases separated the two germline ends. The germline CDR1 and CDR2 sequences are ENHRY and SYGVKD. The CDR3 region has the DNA TGTGCCACCTGGACCCGCACAGATACGCAGTATTTT. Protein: CATWTRTDTQYF.

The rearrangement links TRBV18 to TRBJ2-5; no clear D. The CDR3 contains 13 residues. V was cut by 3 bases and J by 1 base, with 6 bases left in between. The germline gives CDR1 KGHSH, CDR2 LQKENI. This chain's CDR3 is CASSPSGQETQYF. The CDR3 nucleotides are TGTGCCAGCTCACCTTCGGGCCAAGAGACCCAGTACTTC.

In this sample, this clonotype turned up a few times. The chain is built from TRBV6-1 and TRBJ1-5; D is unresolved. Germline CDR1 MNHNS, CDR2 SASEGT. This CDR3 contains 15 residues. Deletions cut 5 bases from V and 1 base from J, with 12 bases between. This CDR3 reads CASSPFDTSNQPQHF. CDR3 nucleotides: TGTGCCAGCAGTCCTTTTGACACGAGCAATCAGCCCCAGCATTTT.

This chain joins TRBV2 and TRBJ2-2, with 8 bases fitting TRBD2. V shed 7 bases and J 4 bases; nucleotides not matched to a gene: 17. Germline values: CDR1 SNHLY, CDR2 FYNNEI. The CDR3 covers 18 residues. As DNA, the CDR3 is TGTGCCAGCACTAACCCCCTTTCGGGAGGGACCTTCACCGGGGAGCTGTTTTTT. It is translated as CASTNPLSGGTFTGELFF.

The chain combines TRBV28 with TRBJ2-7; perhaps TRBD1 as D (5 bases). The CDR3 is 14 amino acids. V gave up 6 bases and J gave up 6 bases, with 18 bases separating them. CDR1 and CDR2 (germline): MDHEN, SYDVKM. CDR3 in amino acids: CASSPSYTGFEQYV. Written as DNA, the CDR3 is TGTGCCAGCAGCCCCTCATACACAGGTTTCGAGCAGTACGTC.

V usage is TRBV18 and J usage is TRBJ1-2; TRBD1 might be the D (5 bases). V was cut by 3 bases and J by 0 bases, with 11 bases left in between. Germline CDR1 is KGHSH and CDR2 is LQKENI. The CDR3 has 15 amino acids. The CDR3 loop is CASSPSGGANYGYTF. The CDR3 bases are TGTGCCAGCTCACCTTCCGGGGGAGCTAACTATGGCTACACCTTC.

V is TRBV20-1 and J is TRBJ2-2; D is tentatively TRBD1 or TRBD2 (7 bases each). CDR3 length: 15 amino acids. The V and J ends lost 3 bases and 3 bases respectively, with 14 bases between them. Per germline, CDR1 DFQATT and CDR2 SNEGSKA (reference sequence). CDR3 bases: TGCAGTGCTAGTGAGGGGGCGGGGGACACCGGGGAGCTGTTTTTT. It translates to CSASEGAGDTGELFF.

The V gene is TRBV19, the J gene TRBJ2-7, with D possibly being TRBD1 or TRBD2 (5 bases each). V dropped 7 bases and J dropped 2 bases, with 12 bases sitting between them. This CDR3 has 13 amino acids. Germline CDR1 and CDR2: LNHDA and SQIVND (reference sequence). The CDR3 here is CASKGREPYEQYF. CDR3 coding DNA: TGTGCCAGTAAGGGACGGGAACCCTACGAGCAGTACTTC.

CDR3 amino acids: CASSPIVSYNEQFF. The CDR3 region has the DNA TGTGCCAGCTCACCGATAGTTTCCTACAATGAGCAGTTCTTC. V usage is TRBV18 and J usage is TRBJ2-1; D remains unclear. The germline V and J ends were trimmed by 3 bases and 1 base, with 7 bases remaining between them. The germline CDR1 and CDR2 sequences are KGHSH and LQKENI. The CDR3 spans 14 residues.

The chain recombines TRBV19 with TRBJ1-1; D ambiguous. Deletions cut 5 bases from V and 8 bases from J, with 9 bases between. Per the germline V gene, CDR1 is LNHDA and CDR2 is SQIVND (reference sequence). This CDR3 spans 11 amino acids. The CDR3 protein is CASSEVVEAFF. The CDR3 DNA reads TGTGCCAGTAGTGAGGTAGTCGAAGCTTTCTTT.

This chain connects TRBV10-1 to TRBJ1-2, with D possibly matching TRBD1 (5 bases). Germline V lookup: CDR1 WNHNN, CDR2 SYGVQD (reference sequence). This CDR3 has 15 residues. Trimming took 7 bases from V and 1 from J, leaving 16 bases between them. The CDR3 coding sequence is TGCGCCAGCAATCTGACAGAAGATCTTAACTATGGCTACACCTTC. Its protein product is CASNLTEDLNYGYTF.

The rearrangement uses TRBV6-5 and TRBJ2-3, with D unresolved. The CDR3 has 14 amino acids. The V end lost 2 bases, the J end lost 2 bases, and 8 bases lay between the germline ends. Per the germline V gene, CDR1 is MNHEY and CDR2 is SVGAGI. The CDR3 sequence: CASSYEGYTDTQYF. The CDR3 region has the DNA TGTGCCAGCAGTTACGAAGGTTACACAGATACGCAGTATTTT.

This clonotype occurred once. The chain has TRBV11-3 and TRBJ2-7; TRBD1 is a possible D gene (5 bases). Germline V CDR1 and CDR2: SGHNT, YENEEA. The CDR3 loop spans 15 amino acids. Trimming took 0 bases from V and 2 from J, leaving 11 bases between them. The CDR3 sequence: CASSLDRDYAYEQYV. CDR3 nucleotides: TGTGCCAGCAGCTTAGACAGGGATTACGCCTACGAGCAGTACGTC.

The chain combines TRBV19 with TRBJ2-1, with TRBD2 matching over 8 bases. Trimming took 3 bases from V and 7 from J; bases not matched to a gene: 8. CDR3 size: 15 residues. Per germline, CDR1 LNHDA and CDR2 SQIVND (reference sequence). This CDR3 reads CASSMGAGGENEQFF. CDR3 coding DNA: TGTGCCAGTAGTATGGGGGCGGGAGGTGAAAATGAGCAGTTCTTC.

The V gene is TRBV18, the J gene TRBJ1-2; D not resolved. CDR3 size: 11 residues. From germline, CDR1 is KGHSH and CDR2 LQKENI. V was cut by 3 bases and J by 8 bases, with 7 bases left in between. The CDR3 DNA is TGTGCCAGCTCACCCGACCTCGGCTACACCTTC. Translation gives CASSPDLGYTF.

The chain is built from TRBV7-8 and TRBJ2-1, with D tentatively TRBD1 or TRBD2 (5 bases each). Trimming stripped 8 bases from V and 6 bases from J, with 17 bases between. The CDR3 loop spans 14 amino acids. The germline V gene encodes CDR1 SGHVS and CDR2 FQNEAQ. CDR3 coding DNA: TGTGCCAGCGGTATAGGGGAGACTCGCAATGAGCAGTTCTTC. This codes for CASGIGETRNEQFF.